The entry below gives a single T cell receptor (beta chain) sequence along with its context. The CDR3 is made up of 15 amino acids. Trimming shortened V by 1 base and J by 4 bases, and 11 bases separated the two germline ends. Germline lookup yields CDR1 MGHRA and CDR2 YSYEKL. Expressed TCRB transcripts were sequenced, since all the RNA that had been isolated was reverse transcribed. Several million reads on average were seen across naive, central memory and regulatory T cell samples. Only in-frame clones appear in the TCRdb table, and some are missing; sequencing was by immunoSEQ multiplex PCR. The sample holds 900,000 or so clones, about a sixth seen once. The sample comes from a study of beta chain features in type 1 diabetes.

The source is a woman aged 18-29 years in good health. The chain couples TRBV4-1 to TRBJ1-5; D not resolved. The specimen was naive CD4+ T cells from blood. CDR3 amino acids: CASSQVSVLNQPQHF. The CDR3 region has the DNA TGCGCCAGCAGCCAAGTTTCGGTCCTTAATCAGCCCCAGCATTTT.